The entry below describes one T cell receptor beta chain. Its matching antigen is unknown. The data were taken from a study of identical twins. The donors were all healthy and Caucasian. The length of the CDR3 is 11 residues. The V end was cut by 8 bases, the J end by 7 bases, with 9 bases between. In germline, CDR1 is SEHNR, CDR2 FQNEAQ (reference sequence). Unique molecular identifiers were present on the cDNA, which also gained a universal primer site by template switching. TCRdb reprocessed the 5' RACE reads via MiXCR and lists one record per CDR3 protein. The sample has about 660,000 distinct CDR3 sequences; less than 10% are singletons. Study observations and caveats: Researchers reported weaker excess twin sharing in beta out-of-frame sequences. Analyses of zero insertions could be partly confounded by invariant MAIT and iNKT cells.

This sample was also put to use in a study of yellow fever vaccine responses in identical twins.

Sequencing input: PBMCs. V and J are TRBV7-9 and TRBJ2-4; D call uncertain. The receptor was derived from a woman aged 18-30 years in good health. CDR3 loop: CASQSRNIQYF. CDR3 bases: TGTGCCAGCCAGTCCCGGAACATTCAGTACTTC.